This T cell receptor beta chain was captured in a study of blood T cell repertoires in COVID-19. Produced via immunoSEQ multiplex PCR; TCRdb's table is partial and in-frame only. The sample has about 250,000 clones, about 86% seen once; the top ten hold roughly 8.7%. The CDR3 totals 16 residues. Germline V gene data show CDR1 as SGDLS and CDR2 as YYNGEE. The trim removed 4 bases at V and 2 bases at J, leaving 9 bases unmatched. What was sequenced was peripheral blood. The genes are TRBV9 and TRBJ1-3, with 7 bases lining up with TRBD1. The clonotype originates from a man between 40 and 49 years old with active or convalescent COVID-19. Here the CDR3 DNA reads TGTGCCAGCAGCATGACTGAGGGGGCAGCTGGAAACACCATATATTTT. The encoded protein is CASSMTEGAAGNTIYF. The variable domain in full, with the rest retrieved from reference TRBV9 and TRBJ1-3, is DSGVTQTPKHLITATGQRVTLRCSPRSGDLSVYWYQQSLDQGLQFLIQYYNGEERAKGNILERFSAQQFPDLHSELNLSSLELGDSALYFCASSMTEGAAGNTIYFGEGSWLTVV.